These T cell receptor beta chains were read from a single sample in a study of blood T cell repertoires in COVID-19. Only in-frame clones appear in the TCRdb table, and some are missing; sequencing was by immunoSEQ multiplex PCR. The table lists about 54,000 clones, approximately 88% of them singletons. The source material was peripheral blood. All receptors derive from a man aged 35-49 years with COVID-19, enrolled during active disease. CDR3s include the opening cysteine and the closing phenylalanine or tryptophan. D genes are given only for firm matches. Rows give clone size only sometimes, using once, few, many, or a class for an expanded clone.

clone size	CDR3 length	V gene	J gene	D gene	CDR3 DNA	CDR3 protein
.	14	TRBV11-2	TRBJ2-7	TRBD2	TGTGCCAGCAGCCTAGCGGGATCCAACTACGAGCAGTACTTC	CASSLAGSNYEQYF
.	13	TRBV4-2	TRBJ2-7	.	TGTGCCAGCAGCCCCATGGCGGACTACGAGCAGTACTTC	CASSPMADYEQYF
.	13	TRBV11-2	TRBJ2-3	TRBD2	TGTGCCAGCAGCTACGGGACTATAATGAAGCAGTATTTT	CASSYGTIMKQYF
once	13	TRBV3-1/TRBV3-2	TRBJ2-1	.	TGTGCCAGCAGCCAATTTCAGGGGAATGAGCAGTTCTTC	CASSQFQGNEQFF
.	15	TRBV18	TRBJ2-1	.	TGTGCCAGCTCAAGCCGGGACACTTCTTACAATGAGCAGTTCTTC	CASSSRDTSYNEQFF
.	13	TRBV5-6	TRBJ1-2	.	TGTGCCAGCAGCTACCAGGGGCTACAGGGCTACACCTTC	CASSYQGLQGYTF
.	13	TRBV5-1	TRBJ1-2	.	TGCGCCAGCAGAGAAGACAGTAACTATGGCTACACCTTC	CASREDSNYGYTF
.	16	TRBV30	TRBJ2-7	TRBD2	TGTGCCTGGAGTGTGCCGGGACTAGCGGCTTCCTACGAGCAGTACTTC	CAWSVPGLAASYEQYF
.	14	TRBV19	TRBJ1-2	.	TGTGCCAGTAGTATAGAGCGGGGGCCCTATGGCTACACCTTC	CASSIERGPYGYTF
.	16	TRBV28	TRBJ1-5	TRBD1	TGTGCCAGCAGTTTATTCCAGGGGGGAAGCAATCAGCCCCAGCATTTT	CASSLFQGGSNQPQHF
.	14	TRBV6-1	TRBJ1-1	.	TGTGCCAGCAGTGAACCGGCCCGGGGCACTGAAGCTTTCTTT	CASSEPARGTEAFF
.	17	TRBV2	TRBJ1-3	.	TGTGCCAGCAGTGCCTTCTCGGGACTGAGCTCTGGAAACACCATATATTTT	CASSAFSGLSSGNTIYF
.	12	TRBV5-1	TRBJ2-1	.	TGCGCCAGCAGCTTGGTTGCGACTCCTCAGTTCTTC	CASSLVATPQFF
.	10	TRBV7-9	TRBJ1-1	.	TGTGCCAGCAGCTTAGCGAACGGAGACTTT	CASSLANGDF
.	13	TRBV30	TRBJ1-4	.	TGTGCCTGTCAGGGCAGTGGTAATGAAAAACTGTTTTTT	CACQGSGNEKLFF
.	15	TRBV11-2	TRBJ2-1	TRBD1	TGTGCCAGCAGCCAGGGGGGACAGGGGAACAATGAGCAGTTCTTC	CASSQGGQGNNEQFF
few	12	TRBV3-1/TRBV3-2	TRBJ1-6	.	TGTGCCAGCAGCCAATGGGGGGGACCCCTCCACTTT	CASSQWGGPLHF
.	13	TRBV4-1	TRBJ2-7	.	TGCGCCAGCAGCCCAGGTAGTCACTACGAGCAGTACTTC	CASSPGSHYEQYF
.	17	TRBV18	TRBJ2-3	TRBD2	TGTGCCAGCTCACCCCCAGGGAGCGGGGGGAGCACAGATACGCAGTATTTT	CASSPPGSGGSTDTQYF
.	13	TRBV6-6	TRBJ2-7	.	TGTGCCACGGCACCAGCAGGGGTCTACGAGCAGTACTTC	CATAPAGVYEQYF
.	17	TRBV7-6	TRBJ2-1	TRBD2	TGTGCCAGCAGCTTAGATGGGGGGGTTCCACCATTAAATGAGCAGTTCTTC	CASSLDGGVPPLNEQFF
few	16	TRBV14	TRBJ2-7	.	TGTGCCAGCAGCCAAATCCGAACTCTACAGGGCGGCGAGCAGTACTTC	CASSQIRTLQGGEQYF
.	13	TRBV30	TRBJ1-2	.	TGTGCCTGGACCGGACGGGGGAACTATGGCTACACCTTC	CAWTGRGNYGYTF
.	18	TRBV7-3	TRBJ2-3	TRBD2	TGTGCCAGCAGCTTAATGCCCCCTAGCGGGAGATACACAGATACGCAGTATTTT	CASSLMPPSGRYTDTQYF
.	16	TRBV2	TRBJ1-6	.	TGTGCCAGCAGTGAAGGATCAGGGAGGGCGAATTCACCCCTCCACTTT	CASSEGSGRANSPLHF
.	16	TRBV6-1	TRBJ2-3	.	TGTGCCAGCAGTGAAGCGGGACATCCCATCACAGATACGCAGTATTTT	CASSEAGHPITDTQYF
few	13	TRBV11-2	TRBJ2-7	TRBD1	TGTGCCAGCAGCGCGGACAGGGGTCACGAGCAGTACTTC	CASSADRGHEQYF
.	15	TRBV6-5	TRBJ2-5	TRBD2	TGTGCCAGCAGGCAGGGTCTAGCGGGGGGCGAGACCCAGTACTTC	CASRQGLAGGETQYF
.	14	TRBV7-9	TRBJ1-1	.	TGTGCCAGCAGCCCAGGACAGCTGAACACTGAAGCTTTCTTT	CASSPGQLNTEAFF
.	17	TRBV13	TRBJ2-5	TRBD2	TGTGCCAGCAGCTTCCATCCACTAGCGGGAGGCTCGGAGACCCAGTACTTC	CASSFHPLAGGSETQYF
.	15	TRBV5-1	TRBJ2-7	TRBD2	TGCGCCAGCAGCTTGGAAGGCGGGAGGGGAAACGAGCAGTACTTC	CASSLEGGRGNEQYF
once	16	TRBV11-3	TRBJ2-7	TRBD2	TGTGCCAGCAGCATCACGACTAGCGGGAGAGGGTACGAGCAGTACTTC	CASSITTSGRGYEQYF
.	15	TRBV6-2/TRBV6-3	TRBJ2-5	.	TGTGCCAGCAGTTACGGCAGGGGTGTTCAAGAGACCCAGTACTTC	CASSYGRGVQETQYF
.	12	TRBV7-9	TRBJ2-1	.	TGTGCCAGCAGCTTCGGGTGGGATGAGCAGTTCTTC	CASSFGWDEQFF
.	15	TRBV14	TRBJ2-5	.	TGTGCCAGCAGCCAAGGGGTGCAGGGACTCGAGACCCAGTACTTC	CASSQGVQGLETQYF
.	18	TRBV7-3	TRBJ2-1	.	TGTGCCAGCAGCCTCCAGGGGGGACGGGTAAGCTCCTACAATGAGCAGTTCTTC	CASSLQGGRVSSYNEQFF
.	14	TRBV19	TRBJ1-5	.	TGTGCCAGTAGTATCGACGGGGGGAATCAGCCCCAGCATTTT	CASSIDGGNQPQHF
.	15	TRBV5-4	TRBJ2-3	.	TGTGCCAGCAGCTTTGGGCAGCAAAACACAGATACGCAGTATTTT	CASSFGQQNTDTQYF
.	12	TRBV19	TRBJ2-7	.	TGTGCCAGTAGTATGGCAGGGATCGAGCAGTACTTC	CASSMAGIEQYF
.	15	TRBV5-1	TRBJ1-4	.	TGCGCCAGCAATTCCGGAGCCTCAACTAATGAAAAACTGTTTTTT	CASNSGASTNEKLFF
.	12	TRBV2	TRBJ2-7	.	TGTGCCAGCAGGTTGGACAGCTACGAGCAGTACTTC	CASRLDSYEQYF
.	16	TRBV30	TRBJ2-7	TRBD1	TGTGCCTGGAGCGACCTCTTCTTGGACAGGGGCTACGAGCAGTACTTC	CAWSDLFLDRGYEQYF
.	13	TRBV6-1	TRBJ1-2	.	TGTGCCAGCAGTGAAGGCAGGGTTCGGGGCTACACCTTC	CASSEGRVRGYTF
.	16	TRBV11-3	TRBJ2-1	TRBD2	TGTGCCAGCAGCACCGGACTAGCGTTCTCCTACAATGAGCAGTTCTTC	CASSTGLAFSYNEQFF
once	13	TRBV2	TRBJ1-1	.	TGTGCCAGTGGGAACAGGGAGAACACTGAAGCTTTCTTT	CASGNRENTEAFF
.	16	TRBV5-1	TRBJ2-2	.	TGCGCCAGCAGCCTGGGGGCGGGCTTGAACACCGGGGAGCTGTTTTTT	CASSLGAGLNTGELFF
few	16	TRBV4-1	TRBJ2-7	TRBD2	TGCGCCAGCAGCCAAGGTCTAGCGGCTTCATACTACGAGCAGTACTTC	CASSQGLAASYYEQYF
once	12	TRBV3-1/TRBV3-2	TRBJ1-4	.	TGTGCCAGCAGCCCCGTGAATGAAAAACTGTTTTTT	CASSPVNEKLFF
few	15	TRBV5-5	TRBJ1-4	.	TGTGCCAGCAGCGGCTTGCGGGGTTCTAATGAAAAACTGTTTTTT	CASSGLRGSNEKLFF